What follows are 4 T cell receptor beta chains derived from one specimen sequenced in a study of beta chain features in type 1 diabetes. The sequenced template was cDNA made from the entire isolated RNA. The assay was immunoSEQ multiplex PCR, and TCRdb's table has in-frame clones only and misses some. The sample consists of some 25,000 clones, roughly two thirds of them appearing once. Input material: Tregs from blood. All receptors derive from a middle-aged woman in good health.

V is TRBV9 and J is TRBJ2-7, with D possibly matching TRBD1 (6 bases). The CDR3 runs 13 residues. The germline gives CDR1 SGDLS, CDR2 YYNGEE. Deletions cut 2 bases from V and 0 bases from J, with 6 bases between. The DNA of the CDR3 is TGTGCCAGCAGCGTGGACAGCTCCTACGAGCAGTACTTC. It translates to CASSVDSSYEQYF.

V usage is TRBV5-4 and J usage is TRBJ2-3; 9 positions agree with TRBD2. The J segment lost 2 bases and the V segment lost 1 base, leaving 5 bases of the junction unmatched. The CDR3 sequence is 16 residues long. The germline CDR1 and CDR2 sequences are SGHNT and YYREEE (reference sequence). This chain's CDR3 is CASSLRAGGPTDTQYF. The DNA of the CDR3 is TGTGCCAGCAGCTTGCGAGCGGGGGGACCCACAGATACGCAGTATTTT.

The gene calls are TRBV10-3 and TRBJ2-1, with D uncertain. CDR1 is ENHRY, CDR2 SYGVKD, per germline. Trimming pared 3 bases from V and 10 bases from J, leaving 7 bases between. The CDR3 covers 11 residues. DNA for the CDR3: TGTGCCATCAGTGACGACACGGAGCAGTTCTTC. It codes for CAISDDTEQFF.

This chain links TRBV7-2 with TRBJ2-3, with 12 bases fitting TRBD2. V shed 7 bases, J shed 1 base, and the junction held 3 bases outside the gene matches. CDR3 length: 15 amino acids. Germline CDR1 and CDR2: SGHTA and FQGNSA. The CDR3 loop reads CASTLAGGRTDTQYF. The CDR3 bases are TGTGCCAGCACACTAGCGGGGGGTCGCACAGATACGCAGTATTTT.